These T cell receptor beta chains were read from a single sample in a study of long-term antiretroviral therapy in people with HIV. Assay used: immunoSEQ multiplex PCR; TCRdb lists only in-frame clones, some missing. The repertoire has some 29,000 clones, just under 80% of them found once; the top ten carry roughly 8.8%. The material was unsorted PBMCs, obtained 1.5 years before starting antiretroviral therapy. Receptors originate from a man younger than 35 with HIV. Both conserved end residues are part of each CDR3. The order of the fields is J gene, D gene, V gene, clone size, CDR3 DNA, CDR3 protein. The D gene is left open where the match is weak. Some rows mark clone size as missing; the rest say once, few, many or name a class of expanded clone.

j_gene: TRBJ2-6; d_gene: -; v_gene: TRBV11-2; abundance: -; CDR3nt: TGTGCCAGCAGCTTTATACTCTCTGGGGCCAACGTCCTGACTTTC; CDR3aa: CASSFILSGANVLTF
j_gene: TRBJ1-5; d_gene: -; v_gene: TRBV7-8; abundance: -; CDR3nt: TGTGCCAGCAGCTTATTAAGGGGAGCTCAGCCCCAGCATTTT; CDR3aa: CASSLLRGAQPQHF
j_gene: TRBJ2-7; d_gene: -; v_gene: TRBV5-1; abundance: -; CDR3nt: TGCGCCAGCAGCTTGTCAGGAGGATCCTACGAGCAGTACTTC; CDR3aa: CASSLSGGSYEQYF
j_gene: TRBJ1-5; d_gene: -; v_gene: TRBV4-1; abundance: -; CDR3nt: TGCGCCAGCAGCCAAGGGGAGAGGTGGGAGCCCCAGCATTTT; CDR3aa: CASSQGERWEPQHF
j_gene: TRBJ1-4; d_gene: TRBD1; v_gene: TRBV7-9; abundance: few; CDR3nt: TGTGCCAGCAGCTTACCCCGGACAGGGCGGCATGAAAAACTGTTTTTT; CDR3aa: CASSLPRTGRHEKLFF
j_gene: TRBJ2-3; d_gene: -; v_gene: TRBV4-1; abundance: few; CDR3nt: TGCGCCAGCAGCCAAGATGCGGGAGATACGCAGTATTTT; CDR3aa: CASSQDAGDTQYF
j_gene: TRBJ2-1; d_gene: TRBD2; v_gene: TRBV27; abundance: -; CDR3nt: TGTGCCAGCAGTATGGGACTAGCGGGAGTCAATGAGCAGTTCTTC; CDR3aa: CASSMGLAGVNEQFF
j_gene: TRBJ1-4; d_gene: TRBD1; v_gene: TRBV7-9; abundance: -; CDR3nt: TGTGCCAGCAGCTCCGGGACAGGGGGCGCAGATGAAAAACTGTTTTTT; CDR3aa: CASSSGTGGADEKLFF
j_gene: TRBJ2-5; d_gene: TRBD1; v_gene: TRBV19; abundance: -; CDR3nt: TGTGCCAGTACTCTCGGACAGGGGGCGCATGAGACCCAGTACTTC; CDR3aa: CASTLGQGAHETQYF
j_gene: TRBJ2-2; d_gene: TRBD2; v_gene: TRBV28; abundance: -; CDR3nt: TGTGCCAGGACTAGCGGGGGAGTGCCCTCCCCTGCCGGGGAGCTGTTTTTT; CDR3aa: CARTSGGVPSPAGELFF
j_gene: TRBJ2-7; d_gene: -; v_gene: TRBV20-1; abundance: -; CDR3nt: TGCAGAATGGAGTCTTCCTACGAGCAGTACTTC; CDR3aa: CRMESSYEQYF
j_gene: TRBJ1-5; d_gene: -; v_gene: TRBV6-1; abundance: -; CDR3nt: TGTGCCAGCCAGGGCGGAAGCAATCAGCCCCAGCATTTT; CDR3aa: CASQGGSNQPQHF
j_gene: TRBJ2-5; d_gene: TRBD1; v_gene: TRBV4-1; abundance: -; CDR3nt: TGCGCCAGCAGCCCTGACAGGGTCCCAGAGACCCAGTACTTC; CDR3aa: CASSPDRVPETQYF
j_gene: TRBJ2-5; d_gene: -; v_gene: TRBV5-6; abundance: -; CDR3nt: TGTGCCAGCAGCTTAGGCCCCGGGGAGACCCAGTACTTC; CDR3aa: CASSLGPGETQYF
j_gene: TRBJ2-1; d_gene: TRBD2; v_gene: TRBV7-3; abundance: -; CDR3nt: TGTGCCAGCAGCTTAATAAGCGGGGGAGTGAATGAGCAGTTCTTC; CDR3aa: CASSLISGGVNEQFF
j_gene: TRBJ2-1; d_gene: -; v_gene: TRBV10-1; abundance: -; CDR3nt: TGCGCCAGCAGTGATGACTCCTACAATGAGCAGTTCTTC; CDR3aa: CASSDDSYNEQFF
j_gene: TRBJ1-5; d_gene: TRBD1; v_gene: TRBV28; abundance: -; CDR3nt: TGTGCCAGCAGTTTTCGGGTCAGGGGGCGCAATCAGCCCCAGCATTTT; CDR3aa: CASSFRVRGRNQPQHF
j_gene: TRBJ1-4; d_gene: -; v_gene: TRBV4-1; abundance: -; CDR3nt: TGCGCCAGCAGCCAAGGGGGTTTTTTCGGGAACGAAAAACTGTTTTTT; CDR3aa: CASSQGGFFGNEKLFF
j_gene: TRBJ1-5; d_gene: TRBD1; v_gene: TRBV6-5; abundance: -; CDR3nt: TGTGCCAGCAGTTACGACAGGGGACTACAGCCCCAGCATTTT; CDR3aa: CASSYDRGLQPQHF